This entry lists 7 T cell receptor beta chains sequenced from one sample in a study of radiation and T cells in renal cell carcinoma. Time point: baseline pretreatment blood. Treatment meaning: 15 Gy SBRT to primary tumor, nephrectomy 4 weeks later. TCRdb keeps only in-frame clones here, not all; method: immunoSEQ multiplex PCR. The sample has just over 95,000 clones; 86% are singletons. The sample in question was blood, obtained from a patient whose treatment included radiotherapy and nephrectomy. Source of these receptors: a man in his fifties with renal cell carcinoma.

J is TRBJ2-3 and V is TRBV9; 7 bases are shared with TRBD1. The CDR3 is 15 residues long. The germline V gene has CDR1 SGDLS and CDR2 YYNGEE. Trimming removed 0 bases from V and 6 bases from J; junction bases left unmatched: 7. CDR3: CASSVVKGAGDTQYF. The CDR3 DNA sequence: TGTGCCAGCAGCGTAGTGAAGGGGGCTGGGGATACGCAGTATTTT.

The V and J genes are TRBV19 and TRBJ1-1; the D is unclear. This CDR3 comprises 14 residues. Germline CDR1 LNHDA, CDR2 SQIVND (reference sequence). The V end was cut by 0 bases, the J end by 6 bases, with 11 bases between. CDR3 protein: CASSIDRSFSEAFF. The DNA of the CDR3 is TGTGCCAGTAGTATAGATCGATCTTTCTCTGAAGCTTTCTTT. Full variable domain (rest looked up from reference TRBV19 and TRBJ1-1): DGGITQSPKYLFRKEGQNVTLSCEQNLNHDAMYWYRQDPGQGLRLIYYSQIVNDFQKGDIAEGYSVSREKKESFPLTVTSAQKNPTAFYLCASSIDRSFSEAFFGQGTRLTVV.

The chain couples TRBV18 to TRBJ1-2, with TRBD1 identical over 8 bases. CDR3 length: 14 residues. Germline CDR1 is KGHSH and CDR2 is LQKENI. V shed 8 bases and J 2 bases; nucleotides not matched to a gene: 7. CDR3 region: CASTGQGPNYGYTF. CDR3 coding DNA: TGTGCCAGCACTGGACAGGGTCCGAACTATGGCTACACCTTC.

The chain uses TRBV11-3 and TRBJ1-6; D uncertain. This CDR3 is 12 amino acids long. The V end was cut by 1 base, the J end by 11 bases, with 6 bases between. Looked up from germline, CDR1 is SGHNT and CDR2 is YENEEA. CDR3 coding DNA: TGTGCCAGCAGCTTAGGAGGTCCACCCCTCCACTTT. This gives the protein CASSLGGPPLHF.

This chain connects TRBV14 to TRBJ2-3, with D perhaps TRBD2 (6 bases). The CDR3 extends over 15 amino acids. Trimming left V 1 base short and J 5 bases short, with 13 bases between. In germline, CDR1 is SGHDN, CDR2 FVKESK. Here the CDR3 reads CASSQVGGSVDTQYF. CDR3 bases: TGTGCCAGCAGCCAAGTTGGAGGGTCAGTAGATACGCAGTATTTT.

V gene TRBV18 combines with J gene TRBJ1-2, with D possibly matching TRBD1 (6 bases). Trimming removed 4 bases at V and 1 base at J, with 22 bases between. CDR1 and CDR2 from the germline V gene are KGHSH and LQKENI. This CDR3 is built from 18 residues. The DNA of the CDR3 is TGTGCCAGCTCACTATCGGGGGGGCTTATCAGGAGTAACTATGGCTACACCTTC. It yields the protein CASSLSGGLIRSNYGYTF.

This clone was seen a handful of times. This sample includes further DNA sequences coding for the same CDR3. This chain connects TRBV18 to TRBJ2-5; D gene unclear. Germline assignment: CDR1 KGHSH and CDR2 LQKENI. The CDR3 sequence is 12 residues long. V was shortened by 3 bases and J by 0 bases, with 2 bases between the two germline ends. Here the CDR3 DNA reads TGTGCCAGCTCACCCTACCAAGAGACCCAGTACTTC. Protein sequence: CASSPYQETQYF.